Listed here is a single T cell receptor beta chain. The germline V and J ends were trimmed by 1 base and 1 base, with 8 bases remaining between them. Germline V lookup: CDR1 MNHEY, CDR2 SVGEGT. The CDR3 has 14 amino acids. This sample is drawn from a study of blood T cell repertoires in COVID-19. The wider study: Donors in the United States, Italy and Spain gave samples during acute or convalescent COVID-19.

Per the authors' pipeline: For nucleated cells, counts were estimated from reference gene primer amplification. Libraries were prepared by immunoSEQ multiplex PCR; TCRdb keeps only in-frame clonotypes and omits some of them. From that table come the V and J calls and clone size; the DNA was used to work out D and trimming. This table holds 10,000 to 15,000 clones, around 82% found once. This chain joins TRBV6-2 or TRBV6-3 and TRBJ2-7; TRBD2 is a possible D gene (6 bases). This receptor was taken from a human donor in a cohort sampled during active COVID-19. The source material was peripheral blood. CDR3 sequence: CASSYLEGSYEQYF. The CDR3 nucleotides read TGTGCCAGCAGTTACTTGGAGGGGTCCTACGAGCAGTACTTC.